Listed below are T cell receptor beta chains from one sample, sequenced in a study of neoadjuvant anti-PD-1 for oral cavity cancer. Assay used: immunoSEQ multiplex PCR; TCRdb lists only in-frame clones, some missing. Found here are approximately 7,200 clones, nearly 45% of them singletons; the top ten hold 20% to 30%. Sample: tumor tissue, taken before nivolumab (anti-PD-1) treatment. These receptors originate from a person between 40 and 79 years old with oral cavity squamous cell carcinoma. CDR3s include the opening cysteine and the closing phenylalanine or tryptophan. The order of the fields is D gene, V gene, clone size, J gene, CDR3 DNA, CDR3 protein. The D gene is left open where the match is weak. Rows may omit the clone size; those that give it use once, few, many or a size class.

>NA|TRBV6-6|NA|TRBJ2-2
TGTGCCAGCAGTTACACCAGGGATTCGGGGGAGCTGTTTTTT
CASSYTRDSGELFF
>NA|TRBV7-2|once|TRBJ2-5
TGTGCCAGCAGCTCCGAGGGTCTGACAGGACAAGAGACCCAGTACTTC
CASSSEGLTGQETQYF
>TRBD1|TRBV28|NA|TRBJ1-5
TGTGCCAGCAGTCCAAGGACAGGGACCAATCAGCCCCAGCATTTT
CASSPRTGTNQPQHF
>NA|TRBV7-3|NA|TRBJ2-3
TGTGCCAGCAGCTTAACCGGATTCACAGATACGCAGTATTTT
CASSLTGFTDTQYF
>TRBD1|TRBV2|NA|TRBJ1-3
TGTGCCAGCAGTGAAGACGGGACAGGTCGAAACACCATATATTTT
CASSEDGTGRNTIYF
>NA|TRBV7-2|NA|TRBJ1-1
TGTGCCAGCAGCTTAATCCTGGGGGTGGGAGTGAACACTGAAGCTTTCTTT
CASSLILGVGVNTEAFF
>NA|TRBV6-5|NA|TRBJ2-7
TGTGCCAGCAGTACCGACCGAAACTACGAGCAGTACTTC
CASSTDRNYEQYF
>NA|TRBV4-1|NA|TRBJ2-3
TGCGCCAGCAGCCAAGGACCCGGAGACCCTATTGCAGATACGCAGTATTTT
CASSQGPGDPIADTQYF
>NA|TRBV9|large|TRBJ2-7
TGTGCCAGCAGCCCCCGGGGGGCCATATCCGAGCAGTACTTC
CASSPRGAISEQYF
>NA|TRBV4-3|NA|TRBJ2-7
TGCGCCAGCAGCCAGTATAGACAGAACTACGAGCAGTACTTC
CASSQYRQNYEQYF
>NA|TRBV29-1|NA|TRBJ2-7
TGCAGCGTCTACCTTAAAGACACCGCGTCCTCCTACGAGCAGTACTTC
CSVYLKDTASSYEQYF
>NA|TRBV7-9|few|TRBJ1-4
TGTGCCAGCAGCCTATGGGAGGACCGTAATGAAAAACTGTTTTTT
CASSLWEDRNEKLFF
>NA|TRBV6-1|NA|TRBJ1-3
TGTGCCAGCAGTGAAGACGAGGGAGGTGGTGGAAACACCATATATTTT
CASSEDEGGGGNTIYF
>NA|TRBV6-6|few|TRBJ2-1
TGTGCCAGCAGTCCTACGGCGGGTGAGCAGTTCTTC
CASSPTAGEQFF
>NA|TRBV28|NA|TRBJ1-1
TGTGCCAGCAGTCTTTTTTATGAAGCTTTCTTT
CASSLFYEAFF
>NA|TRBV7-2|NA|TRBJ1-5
TGTGCCAGCAGCTCCTGGGGGGGGGCCGGCCAGCCCCAGCATTTT
CASSSWGGAGQPQHF
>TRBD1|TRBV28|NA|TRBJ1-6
TGTGCCAGCACTCGGGACAGATCTGCTTCACCCCTCCACTTT
CASTRDRSASPLHF
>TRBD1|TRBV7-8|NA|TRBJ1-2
TGTGCCAGCCATGACAGGGTAGACTATGGCTACACCTTC
CASHDRVDYGYTF
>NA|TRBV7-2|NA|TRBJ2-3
TGTGCCAGCAGCTTAGGCGGACGGTCAGATACGCAGTATTTT
CASSLGGRSDTQYF
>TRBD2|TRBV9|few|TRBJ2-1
TGTGCCAGCAGCGTAGACCCGACTAGCGGGGTTAGCTCCTACAATGAGCAGTTCTTC
CASSVDPTSGVSSYNEQFF
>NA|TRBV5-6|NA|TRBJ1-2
TGTGCCAGCAGCTTGGGACAGTCGCATTTTAACTATGGCTACACCTTC
CASSLGQSHFNYGYTF
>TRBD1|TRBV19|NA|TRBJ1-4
TGTGCCAGTAGTCCTATGGGACAGGCGAATAATGAAAAACTGTTTTTT
CASSPMGQANNEKLFF
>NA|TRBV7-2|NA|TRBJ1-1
TGTGCCAGCAGCTCCATGGGCATGAACACTGAAGCTTTCTTT
CASSSMGMNTEAFF
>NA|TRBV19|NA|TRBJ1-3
TGTGCCAGTAGTATAGGGGGACGGTTCTCTGGAAACACCATATATTTT
CASSIGGRFSGNTIYF
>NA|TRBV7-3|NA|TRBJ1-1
TGTGCCAGCAGCTTCCCCCCCCTAATGGGGGCTAACACTGAAGCTTTCTTT
CASSFPPLMGANTEAFF
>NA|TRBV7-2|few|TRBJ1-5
TGTGCCAGCAGAAATAGCAATCAGCCCCAGCATTTT
CASRNSNQPQHF
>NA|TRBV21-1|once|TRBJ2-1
TGTGCCAGCAGCCCCCGCTCCGGGACTCCCTTTTACAATGAGCAGTTCTTC
CASSPRSGTPFYNEQFF
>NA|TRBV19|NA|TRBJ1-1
TGTGCCAGTAGCGACCCGGGACGGGGATTGAACACTGAAGCTTTCTTT
CASSDPGRGLNTEAFF
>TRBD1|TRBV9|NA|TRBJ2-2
TGTGCCAGCAGCGTAGGAGGGGGCCGCACCGGGGAGCTGTTTTTT
CASSVGGGRTGELFF
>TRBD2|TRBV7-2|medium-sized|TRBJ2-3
TGTGCCAGCAACCTAGCGGGGGCCTACACAGATACGCAGTATTTT
CASNLAGAYTDTQYF
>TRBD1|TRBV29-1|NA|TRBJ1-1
TGCAGCGTTGGGCGGGACAGGGAGGCTGAAGCTTTCTTT
CSVGRDREAEAFF
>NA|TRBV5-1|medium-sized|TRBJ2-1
TGCGCCAGCAGCTCCTTGGGGGCTGGGACTCAGGGATCACGGGAGCAGTTCTTC
CASSSLGAGTQGSREQFF
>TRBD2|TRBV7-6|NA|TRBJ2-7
TGTGCCAGCAGCCTGGGGGGGGGCGAGCAGTACTTC
CASSLGGGEQYF
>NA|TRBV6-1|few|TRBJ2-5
TGTGCCAGCAAATGGGGAGACCAAGAGACCCAGTACTTC
CASKWGDQETQYF
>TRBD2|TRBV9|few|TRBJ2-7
TGTGCCAGCAGCGTAGAGGCGGGGGGGCCTTTTGCTTACGAGCAGTACTTC
CASSVEAGGPFAYEQYF
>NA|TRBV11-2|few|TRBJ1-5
TGTGCCAGCAGCTTAGGAGGGTACCAGCCCCAGCATTTT
CASSLGGYQPQHF
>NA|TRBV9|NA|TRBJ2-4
TGTGCCAGCAGCGATCCGATAGGGGGTGGGACCAAAAACATTCAGTACTTC
CASSDPIGGGTKNIQYF
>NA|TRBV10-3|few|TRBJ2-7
TGTGCCTCCGCCCGGGACGGGAGCTCCTACGAGCAGTACTTC
CASARDGSSYEQYF
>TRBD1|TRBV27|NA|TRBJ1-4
TGTGCCAGCAGTTCCCGACAGGGATCTAATGAAAAACTGTTTTTT
CASSSRQGSNEKLFF
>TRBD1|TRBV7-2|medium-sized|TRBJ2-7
TGTGCCAGCAGCTTAGTAACAGGGGGCAAGTACGAGCAGTACTTC
CASSLVTGGKYEQYF
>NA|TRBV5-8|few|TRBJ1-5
TGTGCCAGCAGCTTGCTTAAGGGTCAGCCCCAGCATTTT
CASSLLKGQPQHF
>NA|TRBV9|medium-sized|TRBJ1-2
TGTGCCAGCACCCCGGGAGCACAGGACTATGGCTACACCTTC
CASTPGAQDYGYTF
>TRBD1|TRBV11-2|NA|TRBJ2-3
TGTGCCAGCAGCTCCCGACAGGGGGCAGAAGATACGCAGTATTTT
CASSSRQGAEDTQYF
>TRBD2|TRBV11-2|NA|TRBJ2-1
TGTGCCAGCAGCACCCGTGGGACTAGCGGGATCAGAGGGGGGCAGTTCTTC
CASSTRGTSGIRGGQFF